The T cell receptor beta chain under discussion was sequenced for a study of T-cell reconstitution after alpha-beta-depleted transplantation in children. Whole-study findings and limits: As was reported, about two months after transplant, alpha-beta T cells came from several hundred expanded graft clones. Among T cells one year after transplant, newly produced cells accounted for most counts and diversity.

This clonotype was recorded at least ten times. Antigen specificity is unknown. Preparation of the TCRbeta library involved a method that used unique molecular identifiers. TCRdb passed the PCR reads through MiXCR, listing each CDR3 protein once. The data show approximately 350,000 distinct CDR3 sequences, about 16% seen once. This sequence was found in a male patient between 2 and 15 years old who had a stem cell transplant for acute lymphoblastic leukemia, so the T cells may come from the graft donor. The input for sequencing was PBMCs, mostly from graft donor cells, taken 360 days after TCRalphabeta/CD19-depleted stem cell transplant.

The DNA for the CDR3 is TGCGCCAGCAGCCAATTGAGTTACGGATCCTACGAGCAGTACTTC. Its translation: CASSQLSYGSYEQYF. V usage is TRBV4-3 and J usage is TRBJ2-7; no clear D. There are 15 residues in the CDR3. Germline CDR1 and CDR2: LGHNA and YSLEER. The V end lost 2 bases, the J end lost 1 base, and 12 bases lay between the germline ends.